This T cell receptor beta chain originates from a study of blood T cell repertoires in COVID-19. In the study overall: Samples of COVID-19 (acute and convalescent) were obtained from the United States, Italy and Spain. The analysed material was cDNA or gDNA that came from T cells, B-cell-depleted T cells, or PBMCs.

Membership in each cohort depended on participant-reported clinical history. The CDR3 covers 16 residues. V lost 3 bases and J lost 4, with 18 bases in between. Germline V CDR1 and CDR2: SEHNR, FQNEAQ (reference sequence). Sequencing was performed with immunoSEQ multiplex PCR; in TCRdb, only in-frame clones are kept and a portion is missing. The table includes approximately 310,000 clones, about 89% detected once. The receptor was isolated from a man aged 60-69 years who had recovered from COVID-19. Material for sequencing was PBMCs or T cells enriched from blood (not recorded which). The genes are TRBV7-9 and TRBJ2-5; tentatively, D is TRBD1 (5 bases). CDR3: CASSLWAGLMGETQYF. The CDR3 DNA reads TGTGCCAGCAGCTTGTGGGCAGGGCTCATGGGAGAGACCCAGTACTTC.